This T cell receptor beta chain was captured by sequencing in a study of T cells in Graves' hyperthyroidism and ophthalmopathy. Study-level points and caveats: Progression to ophthalmopathy was predicted a median of approximately 6.4 months early. A 13 V-J model separated ophthalmopathy from stable hyperthyroidism.

From RNA transcripts, TCR beta CDR3 regions were amplified. During a first-round RT-PCR of the TCR CDR3, the HTBI primer set was used. TCRdb re-called the multiplex PCR reads with MiXCR, one entry per CDR3 protein. Here the sample spans under 300,000 distinct CDR3 sequences, roughly 15% being singletons. Patients aged 18 to 65 with hyperthyroidism were newly diagnosed, with duration under 2 months. This clonotype has at least ten counts. Its antigen is still unknown. Germline lookup yields CDR1 SGHNT and CDR2 YENEEA. Trimming cost V 0 bases and J 10 bases, with 7 bases left between them. The CDR3 is 12 residues long.

The source is a woman between 50 and 59 years old with Graves' hyperthyroidism that later progressed to Graves' ophthalmopathy. The chain uses TRBV11-3 and TRBJ2-1; no definite D call. The sample consisted of blood. The DNA of the CDR3 is TGTGCCAGCAGCTTAGATTTTGGCGAGCAGTTCTTC. The encoded protein is CASSLDFGEQFF.